This T cell receptor (beta chain) was sequenced for a study of CD8 T cells in ankylosing spondylitis (dated by TCRdb to between 2016 and 2019). Some background on the complete study: To find TCR variants linked to disease, the study profiled T cell receptor beta repertoires in ankylosing spondylitis patients and healthy donors. The full study cohort was made up of 25 ankylosing spondylitis patients and over 90 healthy donors. Peripheral blood samples were taken, and synovial fluid was additionally collected from ankylosing spondylitis patients. Overall study outcomes, separate from this receptor: The disease-linked clones showed a CD8+ phenotype and occurred at relatively low frequencies in peripheral blood. Blood from ankylosing spondylitis patients appeared to be characterized by a TCR beta motif composed of eight highly homologous amino acid variants. Some TCR beta motif variants had previously been reported in synovial fluid and blood of reactive arthritis patients, which suggested common disease-initiation mechanisms. The disease-linked clones were reported as significantly enriched in matched synovial fluid samples from ankylosing spondylitis patients.

Sequencer: Illumina HiSeq 2500. Quantitative 5'-RACE with molecular barcodes was used to prepare TCR beta libraries. The authors' analysis ran thus. To identify disease-linked TCR variants, a new computational method was used, one built on a probabilistic model of VDJ rearrangement. The public reads were reanalyzed by TCRdb: fastp trimming at Q25, MiXCR alignment, in-frame beta chains only. Each CDR3 protein gets just one entry, which takes the most common genes and DNA from the rows behind it. The V and J calls, along with clone size, are taken from TCRdb and not from the paper's own processing. This sample lists a few hundred thousand distinct CDR3 sequences; roughly 13% were detected once. The biggest ten clones account for approximately 6.3% of the sample. CDR1 and CDR2 were assigned from the germline V gene as SGHRS and YFSETQ. The CDR3 sequence holds 13 residues, the cysteine and phenylalanine included. Kept here is only the CDR3 DNA, which spans 39 bases and is read in frame from base 1. Here V drops 4 bases and J drops 5 bases, and the junction holds 3 bases not matched to any gene.

With respect to this clonotype: There is no known antigen for this receptor. No much larger clonotype is one base removed from it; base qualities were not supplied.

This clonotype originated in a male donor with ankylosing spondylitis. The rearranged segments are TRBV5-1 and TRBJ2-5, with 9 central nucleotides matching TRBD1. The source material was blood, either unsorted or a sorted T cell fraction (not recorded which). The DNA sequence follows: TGCGCCAGCAGCCGGGACAGGGATGAGACCCAGTACTTC. The encoded protein is CASSRDRDETQYF. Where the CDR3 stops, the reference TRBV5-1 and TRBJ2-5 genes take over; the full variable domain is KAGVTQTPRYLIKTRGQQVTLSCSPISGHRSVSWYQQTPGQGLQFLFEYFSETQRNKGNFPGRFSGRQFSNSRSEMNVSTLELGDSALYLCASSRDRDETQYFGPGTRLLVL.